The 24 T cell receptor beta chains below come from one sample, sequenced in a study of T cells in Graves' hyperthyroidism and ophthalmopathy. TCR beta CDR3 regions were amplified from RNA transcripts. With the HTBI primer set, the TCR CDR3 went through a first round of RT-PCR. TCRdb processed the multiplex PCR reads anew with MiXCR; each CDR3 protein has one entry. The sample lists more than 450,000 distinct CDR3 sequences, approximately 14% seen once, with 14% in the top ten. Sample: blood. All receptors come from a woman aged 40 to 49 with Graves' hyperthyroidism.

The chain joins TRBV7-3 to TRBJ2-1; TRBD2 matches 9 bases. CDR3 length equals 14 residues. The germline V gene encodes CDR1 SGHTA and CDR2 FQGTGA. V lost 4 bases to trimming and J lost 8 bases; unmatched junction nucleotides: 6. The CDR3 DNA reads TGTGCCAGCAGCTGGGGACTAGCACTACATGAGCAGTTCTTC. This encodes CASSWGLALHEQFF.

The chain combines TRBV4-1 with TRBJ1-5; D might be TRBD1 (5 bases). The CDR3 totals 17 residues. Trimming took off 1 base at V and 5 bases at J, with 18 bases between the two ends. In germline, CDR1 is MGHRA, CDR2 YSYEKL. CDR3 region: CASSQGTLELGDQPQHF. CDR3 DNA sequence: TGCGCCAGCAGCCAAGGGACCTTGGAGCTGGGGGATCAGCCCCAGCATTTT.

This clonotype was picked up many times. This chain joins TRBV28 and TRBJ1-3; the D gene is possibly TRBD1 (5 bases). V was cut by 6 bases and J by 5 bases, with 14 bases left in between. This CDR3 region has 14 residues. Per germline, CDR1 MDHEN and CDR2 SYDVKM. CDR3 DNA: TGTGCCAGCAGGCAGTCCAGGGTTAGAAACACCATATATTTT. Its protein is CASRQSRVRNTIYF.

The sample holds many counts of this clonotype. The rearrangement joins TRBV11-3 to TRBJ2-7; TRBD1 matches 7 bases. With 5 bases clipped from V and 3 bases from J, the junction kept 10 bases outside the gene matches. Germline values: CDR1 SGHNT, CDR2 YENEEA. The CDR3 has 15 amino acids. The CDR3 loop reads CASSLDDRVGYEQYF. CDR3 nucleotide sequence: TGTGCCAGCAGCCTGGACGACAGGGTCGGCTACGAGCAGTACTTC.

This clonotype showed up many times. The rearrangement joins TRBV5-1 to TRBJ2-7, with TRBD2 matching over 11 bases. V lost 1 base, J lost 7 bases, and 7 bases stayed unmatched. This CDR3 comprises 15 residues. Germline V gene lookup returns CDR1 SGHRS and CDR2 YFSETQ. The CDR3 DNA is TGCGCCAGCAGCTTGTTTCTAGCGGGAGGAGGGGAGCAGTACTTC. Protein sequence: CASSLFLAGGGEQYF.

This clonotype was seen ten or more times. The chain has TRBV29-1 and TRBJ2-3; the D gene could be TRBD1 or TRBD2 (5 bases each). CDR1 SQVTM and CDR2 ANQGSEA come from the germline V gene. The CDR3 has 15 amino acids. V was trimmed by 3 bases and J by 4 bases, leaving 17 bases between them. The CDR3 DNA follows: TGCAGCGTTGACGGACGGGGCCCCTCGGCAGATACGCAGTATTTT. This translates into CSVDGRGPSADTQYF.

Many counts were recorded for this clonotype. The gene calls are TRBV2 and TRBJ1-5; D may be TRBD1 (6 bases). V was cut by 6 bases and J by 3 bases, with 18 bases left in between. CDR1 SNHLY and CDR2 FYNNEI come from the germline V gene. CDR3 length: 16 residues. The CDR3 protein is CASSVPKGGLNQPQHF. Here the CDR3 DNA reads TGTGCCAGCAGCGTCCCAAAGGGGGGGCTCAATCAGCCCCAGCATTTT. The variable domain in full, with the rest retrieved from reference TRBV2 and TRBJ1-5, is EPEVTQTPSHQVTQMGQEVILRCVPISNHLYFYWYRQILGQKVEFLVSFYNNEISEKSEIFDDQFSVERPDGSNFTLKIRSTKLEDSAMYFCASSVPKGGLNQPQHFGDGTRLSIL.

This clonotype was counted ten times or more. The chain recombines TRBV2 with TRBJ2-3, with 8 nucleotides matching TRBD1. V shed 6 bases, J shed 4 bases, and the junction held 3 bases outside the gene matches. Germline CDR1 is SNHLY and CDR2 is FYNNEI. The CDR3 sequence is 13 residues long. The CDR3, as DNA: TGTGCCAGCAGGCAGGGGGCCTCAGATACGCAGTATTTT. The encoded protein is CASRQGASDTQYF.

This clonotype was seen a few times. This chain uses TRBV20-1 with TRBJ2-1; TRBD2 aligns across 10 bases. Germline V CDR1 and CDR2: DFQATT, SNEGSKA (reference sequence). This CDR3 has 16 residues. The junction had 7 bases not matched to a gene; V was cut back by 4 bases and J by 1 base. The CDR3 sequence: CSANQREGRSYNEQFF. CDR3 bases: TGCAGTGCTAACCAGCGGGAGGGCCGATCCTACAATGAGCAGTTCTTC.

The chain couples TRBV6-1 to TRBJ2-1, with D hard to call. Germline CDR1 is MNHNS and CDR2 is SASEGT. CDR3 length equals 13 residues. The V end lost 1 base, the J end lost 10 bases, and 11 bases lay between the germline ends. CDR3 protein: CASSEENYLEQFF. The CDR3 nucleotides are TGTGCCAGCAGTGAAGAAAACTACTTGGAGCAGTTCTTC.

This clonotype has at least ten counts. The rearrangement links TRBV20-1 to TRBJ2-3; possible D gene TRBD2, 5 bases. Germline values: CDR1 DFQATT, CDR2 SNEGSKA (reference sequence). Deletions cut 4 bases from V and 6 bases from J, with 17 bases between. This CDR3 is built from 14 residues. CDR3 sequence (DNA): TGCAGTGCTACTGGAGGCCCGGGATTCGATACGCAGTATTTT. Translation: CSATGGPGFDTQYF.

The V and J genes are TRBV4-1 and TRBJ2-3, with TRBD1 as a possible D gene (5 bases). The CDR3 spans 16 residues. Germline CDR1 is MGHRA and CDR2 is YSYEKL. Trimming removed 0 bases from V and 0 bases from J, with 10 bases in between. CDR3 nucleotide sequence: TGCGCCAGCAGCCAAGAAGGTGGGGCTAGCACAGATACGCAGTATTTT. It specifies CASSQEGGASTDTQYF.

There are a few counts of this clonotype. The V gene is TRBV7-3, the J gene TRBJ2-2; no firm D call. CDR3 length equals 12 residues. The germline CDR1 and CDR2 sequences are SGHTA and FQGTGA. Trimming took off 1 base at V and 8 bases at J, with 5 bases between the two ends. The CDR3 coding sequence is TGTGCCAGCAGCTTAAAATGGGGGGAGCTGTTTTTT. This gives the protein CASSLKWGELFF.

This clonotype has ten or more counts. The V call is TRBV27, the J call TRBJ2-7; the D is unclear. The V end was cut by 2 bases, the J end by 2 bases, with 16 bases between. Germline V gives CDR1 MNHEY, CDR2 SMNVEV (reference sequence). The CDR3 spans 16 residues. CDR3 sequence (DNA): TGTGCCAGCAGTTTAATTAGGTCTCTGGGTACCTACGAGCAGTACTTC. It specifies CASSLIRSLGTYEQYF.

This clonotype was recorded at least ten times. The V call is TRBV30, the J call TRBJ1-5; D perhaps matches TRBD1 (6 bases). This CDR3 has 14 amino acids. V lost 5 bases to trimming and J lost 4 bases, with 15 bases between them. Per germline, CDR1 GTSNPN and CDR2 SVGIG (reference sequence). Here the CDR3 reads CAWSAGVGNQPQHF. In DNA form, the CDR3 reads TGTGCCTGGTCAGCAGGGGTCGGTAATCAGCCCCAGCATTTT.

This clonotype has at least ten counts. This rearrangement joins TRBV5-1 to TRBJ2-1, with 7 positions matching TRBD1. Germline V gene data show CDR1 as SGHRS and CDR2 as YFSETQ. V was clipped by 0 bases and J by 8 bases; unmatched bases: 2. The CDR3 is 13 residues long. The CDR3 DNA is TGCGCCAGCAGCTTGGAACAGGGGTATGAGCAGTTCTTC. Encoded protein: CASSLEQGYEQFF. The full variable domain, rest sourced from reference TRBV5-1 and TRBJ2-1, is KAGVTQTPRYLIKTRGQQVTLSCSPISGHRSVSWYQQTPGQGLQFLFEYFSETQRNKGNFPGRFSGRQFSNSRSEMNVSTLELGDSALYLCASSLEQGYEQFFGPGTRLTVL.

Many counts were recorded for this clonotype. J is TRBJ2-5 and V is TRBV3-1; no definite D call. The germline V and J ends were trimmed by 1 base and 5 bases, with 5 bases remaining between them. CDR3 length: 12 amino acids. Germline V gene lookup returns CDR1 LGHDT and CDR2 YNNKEL (reference sequence). CDR3 bases: TGTGCCAGCAGCCAAGTCTTTGAGACCCAGTACTTC. It specifies CASSQVFETQYF.

This clonotype has at least ten counts. The chain joins TRBV7-8 to TRBJ1-1; TRBD1 matches at 9 bases. Germline V lookup: CDR1 SGHVS, CDR2 FQNEAQ. The J segment lost 3 bases and the V segment lost 2 bases, leaving 1 base of the junction unmatched. This CDR3 region has 14 residues. The chain's CDR3 is CASSLWDRDTEAFF. The CDR3 DNA follows: TGTGCCAGCAGCTTATGGGACAGGGACACTGAAGCTTTCTTT.

The rearrangement joins TRBV20-1 to TRBJ2-5; possibly TRBD2 for D (6 bases). The V gene's germline CDR1 is DFQATT and CDR2 SNEGSKA (reference sequence). This CDR3 region has 14 residues. V shed 0 bases and J shed 2 bases, with 10 bases lying between them. The CDR3 DNA follows: TGCAGTGCTAGAGATCTGGGACTTCAAGAGACCCAGTACTTC. It codes for CSARDLGLQETQYF.

The chain employs TRBV7-2 and TRBJ1-2, with D hard to call. In germline, CDR1 is SGHTA, CDR2 FQGNSA. Trimming removed 2 bases from V and 5 bases from J, with 9 bases in between. CDR3 length: 13 amino acids. CDR3 amino acids: CASSLTDFYGYTF. CDR3 DNA: TGTGCCAGCAGCTTAACGGATTTTTATGGCTACACCTTC.

This clonotype occurred a few times. The chain employs TRBV27 and TRBJ2-1; either TRBD1 or TRBD2 may supply D (5 bases each). Germline-derived CDR1 and CDR2 are MNHEY and SMNVEV (reference sequence). The CDR3 consists of 13 residues. V was trimmed by 3 bases and J by 5 bases, leaving 8 bases between them. CDR3: CASSLGVHNEQFF. The CDR3 DNA is TGTGCCAGCAGTTTGGGGGTCCACAATGAGCAGTTCTTC.

This clonotype was observed at least ten times. The chain uses TRBV28 and TRBJ2-5, with TRBD1 identical over 9 bases. The germline CDR1 and CDR2 sequences are MDHEN and SYDVKM. The V and J ends lost 4 bases and 5 bases, in that order; junction bases with no gene match: 5. There are 14 residues in the CDR3. In nucleotides, the CDR3 is TGTGCCAGCAGTTCGCCGACAGGGGGGGAGACCCAGTACTTC. Residues: CASSSPTGGETQYF. Full variable domain (missing parts from reference TRBV28 and TRBJ2-5): DVKVTQSSRYLVKRTGEKVFLECVQDMDHENMFWYRQDPGLGLRLIYFSYDVKMKEKGDIPEGYSVSREKKERFSLILESASTNQTSMYLCASSSPTGGETQYFGPGTRLLVL.

This clonotype occurred a few times. The CDR3 sequence is CASGVGLAGTDTQYF. As DNA, the CDR3 is TGTGCTAGTGGTGTGGGACTAGCGGGCACAGATACGCAGTATTTT. This sequence joins TRBV12-5 and TRBJ2-3, with 11 bases matching TRBD2. Germline-derived CDR1 and CDR2 are LGHNT and FRNRAP. The CDR3 consists of 15 residues. Trimming cost V 5 bases and J 1 base; bases outside gene matches: 2.

Here the CDR3 DNA reads TGTGCCAGCAGCGCCACAGGTTGGGGGGCCCGGCGGAATGAGCAGTTCTTC. Protein: CASSATGWGARRNEQFF. The V gene is TRBV9, the J gene TRBJ2-1, with D possibly called TRBD1 or TRBD2 (6 bases each). CDR1 is SGDLS and CDR2 is YYNGEE in the germline V gene. V was pared by 3 bases and J by 7 bases, with 23 bases between. This CDR3 comprises 17 residues.